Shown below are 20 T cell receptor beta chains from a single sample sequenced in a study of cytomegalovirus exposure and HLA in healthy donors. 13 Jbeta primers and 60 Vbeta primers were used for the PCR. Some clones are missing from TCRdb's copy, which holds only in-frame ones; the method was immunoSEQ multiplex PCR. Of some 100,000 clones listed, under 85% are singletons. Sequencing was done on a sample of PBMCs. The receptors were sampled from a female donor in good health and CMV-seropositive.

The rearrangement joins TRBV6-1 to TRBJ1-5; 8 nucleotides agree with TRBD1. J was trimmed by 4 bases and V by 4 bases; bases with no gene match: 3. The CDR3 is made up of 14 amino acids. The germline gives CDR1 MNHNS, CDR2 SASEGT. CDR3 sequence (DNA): TGTGCCAGCAGTGGTCGACAGGGGAATCAGCCCCAGCATTTT. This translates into CASSGRQGNQPQHF.

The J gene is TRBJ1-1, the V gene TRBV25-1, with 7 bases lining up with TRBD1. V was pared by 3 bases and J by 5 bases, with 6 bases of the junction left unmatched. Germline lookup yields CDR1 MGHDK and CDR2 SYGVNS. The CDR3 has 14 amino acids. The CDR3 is CASSDDRVFTEAFF. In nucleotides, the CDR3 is TGTGCCAGCAGTGACGACAGGGTGTTTACTGAAGCTTTCTTT.

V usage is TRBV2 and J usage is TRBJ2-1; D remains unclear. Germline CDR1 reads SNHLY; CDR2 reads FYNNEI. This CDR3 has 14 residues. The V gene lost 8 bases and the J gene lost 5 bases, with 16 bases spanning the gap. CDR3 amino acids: CASRTGNYNNEQFF. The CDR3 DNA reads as TGTGCCAGCCGCACGGGTAATTACAACAATGAGCAGTTCTTC.

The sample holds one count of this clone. The DNA of the CDR3 is TGTGCCAGCAGCTTAGCGGCGGGCAACTATGGCTACACCTTC. Its translation is CASSLAAGNYGYTF. The chain joins TRBV7-9 to TRBJ1-2; no clear D. V lost 0 bases and J 2 bases, leaving 7 bases between the germline ends. This CDR3 has 14 amino acids. Germline assignment: CDR1 SEHNR and CDR2 FQNEAQ (reference sequence).

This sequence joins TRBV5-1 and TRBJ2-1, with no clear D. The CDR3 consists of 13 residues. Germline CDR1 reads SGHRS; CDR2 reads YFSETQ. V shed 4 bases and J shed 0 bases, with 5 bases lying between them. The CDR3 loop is CASSRSSYNEQFF. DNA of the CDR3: TGCGCCAGCAGCCGCAGCTCCTACAATGAGCAGTTCTTC.

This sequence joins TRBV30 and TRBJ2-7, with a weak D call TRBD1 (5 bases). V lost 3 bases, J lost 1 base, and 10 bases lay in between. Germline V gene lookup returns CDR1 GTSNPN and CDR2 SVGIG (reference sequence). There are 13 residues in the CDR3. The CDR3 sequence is CAWRPGPSYEQYF. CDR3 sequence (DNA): TGTGCCTGGAGGCCAGGGCCATCCTACGAGCAGTACTTC.

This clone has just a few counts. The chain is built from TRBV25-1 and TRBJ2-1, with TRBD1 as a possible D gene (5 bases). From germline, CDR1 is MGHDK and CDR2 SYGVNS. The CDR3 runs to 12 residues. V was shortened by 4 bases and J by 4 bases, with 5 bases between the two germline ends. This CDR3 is CASSGTYNEQFF. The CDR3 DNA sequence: TGTGCCAGCAGTGGGACATACAATGAGCAGTTCTTC.

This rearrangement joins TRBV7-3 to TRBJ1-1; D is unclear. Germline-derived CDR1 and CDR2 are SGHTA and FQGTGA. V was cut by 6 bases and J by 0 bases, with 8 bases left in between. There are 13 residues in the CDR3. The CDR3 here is CASSYSLNTEAFF. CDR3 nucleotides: TGTGCCAGCAGTTACAGCCTGAACACTGAAGCTTTCTTT.

CDR3 sequence (DNA): TGCGCCAGCAGCTGGGGCGGGGGCTATGAGCAGTTCTTC. Protein product: CASSWGGGYEQFF. J is TRBJ2-1 and V is TRBV5-1; maybe TRBD2 (7 bases). Germline CDR1 SGHRS, CDR2 YFSETQ. With 3 bases removed from V and 8 bases from J, the gap between germline ends came to 12 bases. This CDR3 has 13 residues.

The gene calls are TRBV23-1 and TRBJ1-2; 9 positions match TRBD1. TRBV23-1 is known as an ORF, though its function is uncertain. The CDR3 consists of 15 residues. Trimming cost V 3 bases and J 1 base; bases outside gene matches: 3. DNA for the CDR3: TGCGCCAGCAGTCATGAGACAGGGGGTAACTATGGCTACACCTTC. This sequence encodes CASSHETGGNYGYTF.

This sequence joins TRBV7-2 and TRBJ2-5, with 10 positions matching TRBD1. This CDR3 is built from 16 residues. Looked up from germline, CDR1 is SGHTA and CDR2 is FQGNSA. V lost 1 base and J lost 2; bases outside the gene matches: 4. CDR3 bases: TGTGCCAGCAGCTTAGGGGACAGGGGAATTCAAGAGACCCAGTACTTC. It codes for CASSLGDRGIQETQYF. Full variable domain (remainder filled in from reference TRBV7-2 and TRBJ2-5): GAGVSQSPSNKVTEKGKDVELRCDPISGHTALYWYRQSLGQGLEFLIYFQGNSAPDKSGLPSDRFSAERTGGSVSTLTIQRTQQEDSAVYLCASSLGDRGIQETQYFGPGTRLLVL.

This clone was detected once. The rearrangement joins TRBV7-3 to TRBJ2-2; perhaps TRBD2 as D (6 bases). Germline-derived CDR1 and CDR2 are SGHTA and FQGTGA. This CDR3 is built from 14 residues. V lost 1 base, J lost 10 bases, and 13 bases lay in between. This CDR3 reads CASSLNRGSVELFF. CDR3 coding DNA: TGTGCCAGCAGCTTAAATCGGGGGTCGGTGGAGCTGTTTTTT. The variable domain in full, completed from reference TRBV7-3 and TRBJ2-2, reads GAGVSQTPSNKVTEKGKYVELRCDPISGHTALYWYRQSLGQGPEFLIYFQGTGAADDSGLPNDRFFAVRPEGSVSTLKIQRTERGDSAVYLCASSLNRGSVELFFGEGSRLTVL.

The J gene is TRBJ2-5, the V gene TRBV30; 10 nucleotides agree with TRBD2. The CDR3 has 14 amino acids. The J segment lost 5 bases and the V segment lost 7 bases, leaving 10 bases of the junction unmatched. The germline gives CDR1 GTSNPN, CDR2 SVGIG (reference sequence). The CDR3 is CASSSGRGGETQYF. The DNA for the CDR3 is TGTGCCTCATCAAGCGGGAGGGGGGGGGAGACCCAGTACTTC.

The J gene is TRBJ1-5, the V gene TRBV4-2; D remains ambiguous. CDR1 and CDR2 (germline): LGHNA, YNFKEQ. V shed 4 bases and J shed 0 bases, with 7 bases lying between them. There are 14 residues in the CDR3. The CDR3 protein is CASSRRGSNQPQHF. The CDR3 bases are TGTGCCAGCAGCCGACGGGGTAGCAATCAGCCCCAGCATTTT.

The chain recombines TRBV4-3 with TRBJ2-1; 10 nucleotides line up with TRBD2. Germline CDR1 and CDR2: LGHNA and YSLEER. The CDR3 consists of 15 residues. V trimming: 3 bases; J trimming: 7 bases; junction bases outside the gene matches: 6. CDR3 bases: TGCGCCAGCAGCCAGAAGCGGGAGGGTGGGAATGAGCAGTTCTTC. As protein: CASSQKREGGNEQFF.

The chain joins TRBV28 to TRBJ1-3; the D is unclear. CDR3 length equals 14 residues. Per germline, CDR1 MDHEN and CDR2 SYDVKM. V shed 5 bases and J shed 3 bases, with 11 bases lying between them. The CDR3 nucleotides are TGTGCCAGCAGTCCGTTCGTAGTTGGAAACACCATATATTTT. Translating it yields CASSPFVVGNTIYF.

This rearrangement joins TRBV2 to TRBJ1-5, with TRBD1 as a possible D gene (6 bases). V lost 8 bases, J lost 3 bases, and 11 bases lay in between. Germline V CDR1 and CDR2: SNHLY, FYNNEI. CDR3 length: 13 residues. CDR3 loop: CASRGTNNQPQHF. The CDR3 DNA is TGTGCCAGCCGAGGGACAAACAATCAGCCCCAGCATTTT.

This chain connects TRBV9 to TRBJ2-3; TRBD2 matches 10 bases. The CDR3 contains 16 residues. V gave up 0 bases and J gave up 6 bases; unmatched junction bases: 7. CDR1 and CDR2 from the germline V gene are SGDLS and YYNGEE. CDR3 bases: TGTGCCAGCAGCGTAGGAATAGCGGGAGGCCCCGATACGCAGTATTTT. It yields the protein CASSVGIAGGPDTQYF.

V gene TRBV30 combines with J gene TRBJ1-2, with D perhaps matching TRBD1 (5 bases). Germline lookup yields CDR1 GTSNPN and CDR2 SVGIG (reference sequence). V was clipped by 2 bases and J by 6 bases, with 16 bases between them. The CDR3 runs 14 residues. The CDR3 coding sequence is TGTGCCTGGAGTTGGTGGGCAGGGAGGAATGGCTACACCTTC. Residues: CAWSWWAGRNGYTF.

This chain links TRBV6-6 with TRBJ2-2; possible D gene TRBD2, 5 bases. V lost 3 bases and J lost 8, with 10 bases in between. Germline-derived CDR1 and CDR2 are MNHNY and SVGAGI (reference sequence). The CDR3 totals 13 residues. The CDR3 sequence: CASSYIRGGELFF. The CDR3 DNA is TGTGCCAGCAGTTATATTAGAGGGGGGGAGCTGTTTTTT.